The sequence of this TCR beta chain was determined in a study of OX40 agonist ivuxolimab in advanced cancers. Profiling relied on immunoSEQ multiplex PCR, and the TCRdb table lists in-frame clones only, not all of them. The table includes tens of thousands of clones, around 94% detected once. V lost 5 bases, J lost 2 bases, and 9 bases lay in between. CDR1 SQVTM and CDR2 ANQGSEA come from the germline V gene. This CDR3 comprises 12 residues. This receptor was taken from an adult with an advanced solid tumor such as melanoma, head and neck, liver or kidney cancer. The material was CD4+ or CD8+ T cells sorted from blood, obtained in a trial of the OX40 agonist ivuxolimab. V gene TRBV29-1 combines with J gene TRBJ2-5; D possibly matches TRBD1 or TRBD2 (5 bases each). CDR3 sequence reads: CSVWDGQETQYF. The DNA for the CDR3 is TGCAGCGTTTGGGACGGACAAGAGACCCAGTACTTC.